A selection of T cell receptor beta chains follows, all from one sample in a study of identical twins. In TCRdb, the 5' RACE reads were re-called with MiXCR into one record per CDR3 protein. The sample gives hundreds of thousands of distinct CDR3 sequences, 21% of which show up once; about 4.3% is in the top ten. This sample also belongs to another study, concerning T cells expressing NK-cell markers.

Sequencing was done on a sample of PBMCs. These receptor sequences come from a woman aged 18-30 years in good health. The CDR3 runs from the conserved cysteine through the conserved F or W. A D gene is named only where the DNA matches it firmly. The size of a clone is reported for some rows only, either as once, few or many, or as a class for expanded clones.

CDR3	DNA	D	V	J	size
CATSRRGGVGELFF	TGTGCCACCAGCAGAAGGGGGGGGGTCGGGGAGCTGTTTTTT	NA	TRBV15	TRBJ2-2	NA
CSARDRSKYNEQFF	TGCAGTGCTAGAGACAGGTCCAAATACAATGAGCAGTTCTTC	NA	TRBV20-1	TRBJ2-1	few
CASSLFRVRENTEAFF	TGTGCCAGCAGTTTGTTTCGCGTCAGGGAGAACACTGAAGCTTTCTTT	NA	TRBV12-3/TRBV12-4	TRBJ1-1	few
CASAYGTRDTGELFF	TGTGCCAGCGCATACGGGACTCGGGACACCGGGGAGCTGTTTTTT	NA	TRBV7-6	TRBJ2-2	NA
CASRSQAKDNEQFF	TGTGCCAGCAGGTCTCAGGCAAAGGACAATGAGCAGTTCTTC	NA	TRBV5-4	TRBJ2-1	few
CAISGAGNYGYTF	TGTGCCATCAGTGGGGCAGGGAACTATGGCTACACCTTC	NA	TRBV10-3	TRBJ1-2	few
CSAKRGTSGNINTQYF	TGCAGTGCTAAGCGTGGGACTAGCGGGAATATAAATACGCAGTATTTT	TRBD2	TRBV20-1	TRBJ2-3	few
CSARSVGDRVNEQYF	TGCAGTGCTAGATCGGTCGGGGACAGGGTCAACGAGCAGTACTTC	TRBD1	TRBV20-1	TRBJ2-7	NA
CASIPGQTPREGEKLFF	TGTGCCAGCATCCCGGGACAGACACCCAGGGAGGGTGAAAAACTGTTTTTT	NA	TRBV21-1	TRBJ1-4	NA
CASSSRPGLAVYSGANVLTF	TGTGCCAGCAGTTCCCGCCCTGGACTAGCGGTATACTCTGGGGCCAACGTCCTGACTTTC	TRBD2	TRBV12-3/TRBV12-4	TRBJ2-6	NA
CSARDRRDTQYF	TGCAGTGCTAGAGATAGGAGAGATACGCAGTATTTT	NA	TRBV20-1	TRBJ2-3	few
CASTTGTSGNEQYF	TGTGCCAGCACAACTGGGACTAGCGGTAACGAGCAGTACTTC	TRBD2	TRBV6-1	TRBJ2-7	many
CASSYLAGGSYNEQFF	TGTGCCAGCAGCTACTTAGCGGGGGGCTCCTACAATGAGCAGTTCTTC	TRBD2	TRBV7-2	TRBJ2-1	NA
CASSIELAGGKQFF	TGTGCCAGTAGTATAGAACTAGCGGGAGGAAAGCAGTTCTTC	TRBD2	TRBV19	TRBJ2-1	NA